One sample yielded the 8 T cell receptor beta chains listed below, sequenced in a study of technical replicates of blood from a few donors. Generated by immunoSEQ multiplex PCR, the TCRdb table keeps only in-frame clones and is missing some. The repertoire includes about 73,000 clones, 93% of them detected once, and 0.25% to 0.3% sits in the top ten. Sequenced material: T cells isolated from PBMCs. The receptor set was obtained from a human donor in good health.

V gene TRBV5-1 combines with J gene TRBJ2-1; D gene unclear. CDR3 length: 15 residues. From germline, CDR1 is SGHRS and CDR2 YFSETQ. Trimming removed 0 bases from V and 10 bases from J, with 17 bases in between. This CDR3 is CASSLAPGPKEEQFF. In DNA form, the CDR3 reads TGCGCCAGCAGCTTGGCCCCCGGTCCCAAGGAGGAGCAGTTCTTC.

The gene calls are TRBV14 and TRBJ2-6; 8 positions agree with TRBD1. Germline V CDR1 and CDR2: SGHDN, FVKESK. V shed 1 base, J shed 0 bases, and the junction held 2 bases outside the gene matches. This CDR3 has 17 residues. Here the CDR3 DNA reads TGTGCCAGCAGCCAAGGGACAGGGCGCTCTGGGGCCAACGTCCTGACTTTC. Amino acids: CASSQGTGRSGANVLTF.

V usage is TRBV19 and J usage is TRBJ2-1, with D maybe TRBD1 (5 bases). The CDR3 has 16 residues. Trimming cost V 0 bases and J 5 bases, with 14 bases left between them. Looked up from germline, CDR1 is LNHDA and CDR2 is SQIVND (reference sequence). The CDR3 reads CASSIDRQGSHNEQFF. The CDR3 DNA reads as TGTGCCAGTAGTATAGATCGGCAGGGCTCTCACAATGAGCAGTTCTTC. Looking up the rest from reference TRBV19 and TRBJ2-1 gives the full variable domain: DGGITQSPKYLFRKEGQNVTLSCEQNLNHDAMYWYRQDPGQGLRLIYYSQIVNDFQKGDIAEGYSVSREKKESFPLTVTSAQKNPTAFYLCASSIDRQGSHNEQFFGPGTRLTVL.

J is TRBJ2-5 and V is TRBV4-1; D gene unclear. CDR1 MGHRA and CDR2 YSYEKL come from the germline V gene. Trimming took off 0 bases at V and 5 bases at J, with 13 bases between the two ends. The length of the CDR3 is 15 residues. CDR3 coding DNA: TGCGCCAGCAGCCAAGATCCAGACTCGTGGGAGACCCAGTACTTC. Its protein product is CASSQDPDSWETQYF.

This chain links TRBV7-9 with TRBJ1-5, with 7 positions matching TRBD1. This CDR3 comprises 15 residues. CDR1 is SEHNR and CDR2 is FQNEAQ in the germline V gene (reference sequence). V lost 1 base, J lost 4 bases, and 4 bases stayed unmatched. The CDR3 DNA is TGTGCCAGCAGCTTAGACACAGGGGTTAATCAGCCCCAGCATTTT. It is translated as CASSLDTGVNQPQHF.

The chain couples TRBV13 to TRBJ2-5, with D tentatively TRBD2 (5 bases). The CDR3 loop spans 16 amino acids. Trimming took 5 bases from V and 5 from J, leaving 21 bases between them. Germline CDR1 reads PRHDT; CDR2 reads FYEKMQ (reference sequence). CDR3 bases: TGTGCCAGCAGCCCCCGCGAGGGTCGAGGGTTGGAGACCCAGTACTTC. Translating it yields CASSPREGRGLETQYF.

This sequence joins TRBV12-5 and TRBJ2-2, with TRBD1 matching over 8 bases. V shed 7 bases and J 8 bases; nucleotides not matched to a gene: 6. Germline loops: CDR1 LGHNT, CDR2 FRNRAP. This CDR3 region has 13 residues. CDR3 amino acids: CASALDRAGELFF. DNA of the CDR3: TGTGCTAGTGCCTTGGACAGGGCAGGGGAGCTGTTTTTT.

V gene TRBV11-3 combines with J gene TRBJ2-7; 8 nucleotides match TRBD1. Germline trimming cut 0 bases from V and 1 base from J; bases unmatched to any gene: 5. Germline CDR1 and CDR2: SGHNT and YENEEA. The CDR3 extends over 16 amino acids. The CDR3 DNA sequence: TGTGCCAGCAGCTTAGACATAGGGACAGGATCCTACGAGCAGTACTTC. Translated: CASSLDIGTGSYEQYF.